A selection of T cell receptor beta chains follows, all from one sample in a study of blood T cell repertoires in COVID-19. Assay: immunoSEQ multiplex PCR; the TCRdb copy retains only in-frame clones and omits some. Among about 94,000 clones, about 80% were seen once, and the ten largest hold under 20%. The sequencing sample was made of peripheral blood. These receptors were taken from a human donor in a cohort sampled during active COVID-19. Both conserved end residues are part of each CDR3. Fields, in order: J gene, clone size, V gene, D gene, CDR3 DNA, CDR3 protein. A D gene is named only where the DNA matches it firmly. Where a row states a size, it is once, few, many or the class of an expanded clone; other rows omit it.

TRBJ2-7	-	TRBV19	TRBD2	TGTGCCAGTAGTCCAATCGGGACTAGCGGGTGGTACGAGCAGTACTTC	CASSPIGTSGWYEQYF
TRBJ1-2	-	TRBV6-6	-	TGTGCCAGCAGTTACTCGCAGGGCAAAGGTGGCTACACCTTC	CASSYSQGKGGYTF
TRBJ1-1	once	TRBV5-1	TRBD1	TGCGCCAGCAGCTTAACAGGGGTACGAACTGAAGCTTTCTTT	CASSLTGVRTEAFF
TRBJ2-7	-	TRBV9	-	TGTGCCAGCAGCGTAAAGGCAGGCACCTACGAGCAGTACTTC	CASSVKAGTYEQYF
TRBJ2-3	-	TRBV2	TRBD2	TGTGCCAGCAGCATTAGCGGGAGGGGTTCGGGGGATACGCAGTATTTT	CASSISGRGSGDTQYF
TRBJ2-7	-	TRBV5-1	TRBD2	TGCGCCAGCAGCCTACCGGCGGGAGGGGTCGCCGAGCAGTACTTC	CASSLPAGGVAEQYF
TRBJ1-2	-	TRBV19	-	TGTGCCAGTAGCAGGACAGCGGGAGCCTATGGCTACACCTTC	CASSRTAGAYGYTF
TRBJ1-3	-	TRBV19	-	TGTGCCAGTAGTCGATTGGGGGGGGATTCTGGAAACACCATATATTTT	CASSRLGGDSGNTIYF
TRBJ2-7	-	TRBV3-1/TRBV3-2	TRBD2	TGTGCCAGCAGCCATCTACCTCCCCTGGGACTAGCTGCCTACGAGCAGTACTTC	CASSHLPPLGLAAYEQYF
TRBJ2-1	once	TRBV27	TRBD2	TGTGCCAGCACGCCTAAGGGCGGGAGGTACAATGAGCAGTTCTTC	CASTPKGGRYNEQFF
TRBJ2-7	few	TRBV4-2	TRBD1	TGTGCCAGCAGCCCTGGACAGGGGGACTACGAGCAGTACTTC	CASSPGQGDYEQYF
TRBJ1-2	once	TRBV13	-	TGTGCCAGCAGCCGCCCGAAGCTTCGGGACACACAAGACGGTGGCTACACCTTC	CASSRPKLRDTQDGGYTF
TRBJ2-4	-	TRBV6-5	-	TGTGCCAGCAGTTACTCACTGGGGGCGTACATTCAGTACTTC	CASSYSLGAYIQYF
TRBJ2-2	-	TRBV6-6	-	TGTGCCAGCAGTTCCCGGGAAATCTCTTACACCGGGGAGCTGTTTTTT	CASSSREISYTGELFF
TRBJ2-7	few	TRBV5-4	TRBD2	TGTGCCAGCAGCCCGGGACTAGCGGGAGTTTACGAGCAGTACTTC	CASSPGLAGVYEQYF
TRBJ2-5	-	TRBV25-1	TRBD1	TGTGCCAGCAGTTTAGGACAGGTCCCAGAGACCCAGTACTTC	CASSLGQVPETQYF
TRBJ1-5	-	TRBV10-3	-	TGTGCCATCAGGTTTGGTCAGAATCAGCCCCAGCATTTT	CAIRFGQNQPQHF
TRBJ1-1	-	TRBV6-4	-	TGTGCCAGCAGTGAACACCCAAACACTGAAGCTTTCTTT	CASSEHPNTEAFF
TRBJ2-7	-	TRBV6-5	-	TGTGCCAGCGGATATAGGAGCTCCTACGAGCAGTACTTC	CASGYRSSYEQYF
TRBJ2-1	-	TRBV10-1	-	TGCGCCAGCAGTAGGGGAAGTGGGTCCTACAATGAGCAGTTCTTC	CASSRGSGSYNEQFF
TRBJ1-3	-	TRBV7-2	-	TGTGCCAGCAGAGCCAACCAGGGGTTGTATGGAAACACCATATATTTT	CASRANQGLYGNTIYF
TRBJ1-3	-	TRBV7-6	-	TGTGCCAGCAGCTTAGATACACCTCCCGGGGTCTCTGGAAACACCATATATTTT	CASSLDTPPGVSGNTIYF
TRBJ2-7	-	TRBV3-1/TRBV3-2	-	TGTGCCAGCAGCCAAGGGTTCAGGGATACCCTCTCCTACGAGCAGTACTTC	CASSQGFRDTLSYEQYF
TRBJ2-3	-	TRBV7-8	-	TGTGCCAGCAGCTTAGGTAGTGCCAGCACAGATACGCAGTATTTT	CASSLGSASTDTQYF
TRBJ2-7	-	TRBV7-9	-	TGTGCCAGCAGCCCCCGGGACTTGCTCTACGAGCAGTACTTC	CASSPRDLLYEQYF
TRBJ1-5	-	TRBV19	-	TGTGCCAGTAGTAAGGTCCGGGGAGTGAATAGCAATCAGCCCCAGCATTTT	CASSKVRGVNSNQPQHF
TRBJ2-5	-	TRBV10-2	TRBD2	TGCGCCAGCTCCCCAGCGGGGGGACAGACCCAGTACTTC	CASSPAGGQTQYF
TRBJ2-7	-	TRBV27	TRBD2	TGTGCCAGCAGTCCACCTCACCTAGCGGGAAGGTACGAGCAGTACTTC	CASSPPHLAGRYEQYF
TRBJ2-7	few	TRBV12-3/TRBV12-4	-	TGTGCCAGCAGCACCGGGGTTTCCTACGAGCAGTACTTC	CASSTGVSYEQYF
TRBJ1-4	-	TRBV7-3	-	TGTGCCAGCAGCAAAACAGGTCTCCCTAATGAAAAACTGTTTTTT	CASSKTGLPNEKLFF
TRBJ2-7	-	TRBV18	TRBD1	TGTGCCAGCTCACCACGGGGGACAGGGTCCTTCGAGCAGTACTTC	CASSPRGTGSFEQYF
TRBJ2-7	-	TRBV7-8	TRBD2	TGTGCCAGCAGCTTAGTCGGTATGACTAGCGGGAGTCCTGGCTCCTACGAGCAGTACTTC	CASSLVGMTSGSPGSYEQYF
TRBJ2-7	-	TRBV11-3	TRBD1	TGTGCCAGCAGCTTAGGACAGGGACGCAGTCCCGAGCAGTACTTC	CASSLGQGRSPEQYF
TRBJ2-7	-	TRBV28	-	TGTGCCAGCAGCTCCGGGACTTCCCCCCTGTACTTC	CASSSGTSPLYF
TRBJ2-6	-	TRBV5-1	-	TGCGCCAGCAGCTTGGTCGGGGGGCGTTCCTCTGGGGCCAACGTCCTGACTTTC	CASSLVGGRSSGANVLTF
TRBJ2-2	-	TRBV19	TRBD2	TGTGCCAGTAAAACTAGCGGGAGTGGCGGGGAGCTGTTTTTT	CASKTSGSGGELFF
TRBJ2-1	few	TRBV9	-	TGTGCCAGCAGCGTTCTCACAGGGCGGAATGAGCAGTTCTTC	CASSVLTGRNEQFF
TRBJ2-5	few	TRBV28	TRBD1	TGTGCCAGCAGTGTGGCGACAGGGCTGCAGAAGACCCAGTACTTC	CASSVATGLQKTQYF
TRBJ2-1	-	TRBV5-1	TRBD2	TGCGCCAGCAGCTTGACTAGCGGGAGCTACAATGAGCAGTTCTTC	CASSLTSGSYNEQFF
TRBJ2-7	-	TRBV10-1	-	TGCGCCAGCAGTGAGTCTCGACTAGTGGGACCCTACGAGCAGTACTTC	CASSESRLVGPYEQYF
TRBJ1-6	-	TRBV10-3	-	TGTGCCATCACTAGTGAGGGCTCCTATAATTCACCCCTCCACTTT	CAITSEGSYNSPLHF
TRBJ2-1	-	TRBV2	TRBD1	TGTGCCGGCAACCTAAGACAGGGGCGTAATGAGCAGTTCTTC	CAGNLRQGRNEQFF
TRBJ2-6	once	TRBV18	TRBD1	TGTGCCAGCTCACCACCCGGGACAGGGGCGGCCTCTGGGGCCAACGTCCTGACTTTC	CASSPPGTGAASGANVLTF
TRBJ1-1	once	TRBV28	-	TGTGCCAGCGGGACGGCGGGAACTGAAGCTTTCTTT	CASGTAGTEAFF
TRBJ1-2	-	TRBV6-5	TRBD1	TGTGCCAGCAGTATTACAGGGGTATCTAACTATGGCTACACCTTC	CASSITGVSNYGYTF
TRBJ2-7	-	TRBV3-1/TRBV3-2	-	TGTGCCAGCAGCCGCCTCCCGAGGGAGCAGTACTTC	CASSRLPREQYF
TRBJ2-7	-	TRBV29-1	TRBD2	TGCAGCGCCAGGCGGGAGGGAGCCGAGCAGTACTTC	CSARREGAEQYF
TRBJ2-7	-	TRBV27	-	TGTGCCAGCAGTTTATCCTCACAGGTGTCTGGGTACGAGCAGTACTTC	CASSLSSQVSGYEQYF
TRBJ1-1	-	TRBV7-8	-	TGTGCCAGCAGCTTAGCGCCGGGGACAGAAGCTTTCTTT	CASSLAPGTEAFF
TRBJ2-2	-	TRBV18	-	TGTGCCAGCTCACCACCGTCGTCGAGCGTAGAGCTGTTTTTT	CASSPPSSSVELFF
TRBJ1-5	once	TRBV30	TRBD1	TGTGCCTGGAGTGGAAGGACAGGGGATCAGCCCCAGCATTTT	CAWSGRTGDQPQHF
TRBJ1-2	-	TRBV27	-	TGTGCCAGCAGTTTATCCCGGGGAATTCAGGGCTACACCTTC	CASSLSRGIQGYTF
TRBJ2-2	-	TRBV11-1	TRBD1	TGTGCCAGCAGCAGACAGGGGACCGGGGAGCTGTTTTTT	CASSRQGTGELFF
TRBJ2-7	-	TRBV29-1	TRBD2	TGCAGCGTTTCAGGGACTAGCGGGAGCTCCTACGAGCAGTACTTC	CSVSGTSGSSYEQYF
TRBJ1-2	-	TRBV10-3	-	TGTGCCATCAGCCCGGGATTAGACTATGGCTACACCTTC	CAISPGLDYGYTF
TRBJ2-7	-	TRBV9	-	TGTGCCAGCAGCGTAAGAGGGAGTGTTTACGAGCAGTACTTC	CASSVRGSVYEQYF